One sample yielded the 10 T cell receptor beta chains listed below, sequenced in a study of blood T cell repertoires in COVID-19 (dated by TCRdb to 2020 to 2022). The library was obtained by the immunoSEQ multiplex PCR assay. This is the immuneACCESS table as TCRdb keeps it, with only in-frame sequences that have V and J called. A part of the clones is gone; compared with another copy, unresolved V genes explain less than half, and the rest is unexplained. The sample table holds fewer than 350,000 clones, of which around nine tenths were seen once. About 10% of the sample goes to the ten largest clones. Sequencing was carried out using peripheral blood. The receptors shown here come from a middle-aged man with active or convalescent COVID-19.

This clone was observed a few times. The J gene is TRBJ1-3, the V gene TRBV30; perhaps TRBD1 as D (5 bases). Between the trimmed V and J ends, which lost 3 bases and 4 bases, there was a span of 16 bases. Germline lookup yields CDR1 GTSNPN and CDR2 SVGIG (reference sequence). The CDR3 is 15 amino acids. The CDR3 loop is CAWSYWVGGGNTIYF. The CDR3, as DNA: TGTGCCTGGAGCTATTGGGTGGGGGGAGGAAACACCATATATTTT.

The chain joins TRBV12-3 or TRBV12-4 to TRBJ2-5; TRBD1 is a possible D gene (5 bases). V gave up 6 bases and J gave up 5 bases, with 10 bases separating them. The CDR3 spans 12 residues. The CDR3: CASSRRGETQYF. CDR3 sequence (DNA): TGTGCCAGCAGCAGAAGGGGCGAGACCCAGTACTTC.

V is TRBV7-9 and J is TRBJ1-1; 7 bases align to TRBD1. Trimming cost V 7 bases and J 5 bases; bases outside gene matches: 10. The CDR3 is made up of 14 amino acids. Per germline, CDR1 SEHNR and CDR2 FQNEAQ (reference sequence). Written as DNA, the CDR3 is TGTGCCAGCACCCCGGGACAGCTTGGTACTGAAGCTTTCTTT. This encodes CASTPGQLGTEAFF.

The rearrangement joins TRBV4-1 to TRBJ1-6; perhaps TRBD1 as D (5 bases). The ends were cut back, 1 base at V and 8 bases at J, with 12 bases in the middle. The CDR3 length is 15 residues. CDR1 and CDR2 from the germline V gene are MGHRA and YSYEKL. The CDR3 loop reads CASSQGGWGDSPLHF. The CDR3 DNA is TGCGCCAGCAGCCAAGGGGGTTGGGGGGATTCACCCCTCCACTTT.

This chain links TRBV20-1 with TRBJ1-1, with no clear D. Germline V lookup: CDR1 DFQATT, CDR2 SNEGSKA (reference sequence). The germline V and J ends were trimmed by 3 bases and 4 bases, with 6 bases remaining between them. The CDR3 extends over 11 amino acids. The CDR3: CSASIGTEAFF. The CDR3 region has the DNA TGCAGTGCTAGTATCGGCACTGAAGCTTTCTTT.

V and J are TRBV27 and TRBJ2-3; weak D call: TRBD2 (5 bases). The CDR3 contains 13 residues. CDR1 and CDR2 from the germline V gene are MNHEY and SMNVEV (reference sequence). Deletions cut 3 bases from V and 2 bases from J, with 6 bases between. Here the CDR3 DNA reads TGTGCCAGCAGTTTTGGACTCACAGATACGCAGTATTTT. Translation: CASSFGLTDTQYF.

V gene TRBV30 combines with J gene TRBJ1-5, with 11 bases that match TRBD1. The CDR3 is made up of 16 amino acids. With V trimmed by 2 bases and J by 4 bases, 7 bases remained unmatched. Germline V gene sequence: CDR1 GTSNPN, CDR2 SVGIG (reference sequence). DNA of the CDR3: TGTGCCTGGAGTCCCTGGGACAGGGGGGCGAATCAGCCCCAGCATTTT. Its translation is CAWSPWDRGANQPQHF.

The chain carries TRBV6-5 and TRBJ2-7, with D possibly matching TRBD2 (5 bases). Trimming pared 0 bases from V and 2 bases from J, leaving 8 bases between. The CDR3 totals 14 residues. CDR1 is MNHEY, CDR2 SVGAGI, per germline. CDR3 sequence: CASSYSELAYEQYF. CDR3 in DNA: TGTGCCAGCAGTTACTCAGAACTAGCCTACGAGCAGTACTTC.

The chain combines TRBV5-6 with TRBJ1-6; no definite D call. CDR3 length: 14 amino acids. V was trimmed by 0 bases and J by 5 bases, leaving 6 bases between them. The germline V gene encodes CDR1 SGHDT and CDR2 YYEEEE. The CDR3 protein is CASSLAGNNSPLHF. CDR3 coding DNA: TGTGCCAGCAGCTTGGCAGGTAATAATTCACCCCTCCACTTT.

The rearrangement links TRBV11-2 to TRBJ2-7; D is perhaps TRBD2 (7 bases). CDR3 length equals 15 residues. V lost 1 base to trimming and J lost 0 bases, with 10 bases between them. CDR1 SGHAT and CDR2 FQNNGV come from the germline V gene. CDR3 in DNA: TGTGCCAGCAGCTTAGCGCGGGGGCACTCCTACGAGCAGTACTTC. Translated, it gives CASSLARGHSYEQYF.